This T cell receptor beta chain was captured by sequencing in a study of memory CD8 T cells in hepatitis C reinfection. Study-wide background: After reinfection, a couple of primary-infection resolvers became chronically infected. Peak reinfection samples were taken 3 to 8 weeks after detection.

V lost 5 bases to trimming and J lost 6 bases, with 21 bases between them. The CDR3 spans 16 residues. CDR1 is SGHDT and CDR2 is YYEEEE in the germline V gene. The sample's time point: peak reinfection, 3 to 8 weeks after reinfection detection. The sorted cells went straight to TCR sequencing with no prior in vitro expansion. Control naive CD8 T cells came from a couple of donors at all three reinfection time points. Profiled with immunoSEQ multiplex PCR; TCRdb holds only in-frame clones, not every one. Seen here are about 47,000 clones, 88% observed once, and the top ten hold roughly 1.2%. This clonotype originated in a man aged 18 to 35 with hepatitis C virus infection. The sequenced sample was naive CD8+ T cells sorted from blood. V is TRBV5-6 and J is TRBJ2-4; the D gene is possibly TRBD2 (6 bases). Here the CDR3 DNA reads TGTGCCAGCAGGTATCAAGGTTCGGGGGTCTCAAACATTCAGTACTTC. It codes for CASRYQGSGVSNIQYF.